The 2 T cell receptor beta chains presented below share a single source sample, sequenced in a study of T cell responses to AZD1222 COVID-19 vaccine (dated by TCRdb to 2020 to 2022). The receptor library was made with the immunoSEQ multiplex PCR assay. Drawn from immuneACCESS, this table holds only the in-frame rearrangements with V and J called that TCRdb kept. Clones are partly lost; checked studies trace under half to an unresolved V gene and leave the rest unexplained. The sample table lists about 110,000 clones, 92% of them with a count of one. 1% to 1.5% of the sample comes from the top ten. This sample's time point label indicates: baseline before first vaccination. Sequenced here: peripheral blood, sampled on day 0 of AZD1222 vaccination. The receptor set was obtained from an adult in good health.

The chain has TRBV30 and TRBJ1-5, with 7 nucleotides matching TRBD1. This CDR3 spans 15 amino acids. Looked up from germline, CDR1 is GTSNPN and CDR2 is SVGIG (reference sequence). V shed 2 bases and J 3 bases; nucleotides not matched to a gene: 7. The CDR3, as DNA: TGTGCCTGGAGTCGAAGCACAGGGGTCAATCAGCCCCAGCATTTT. Its translation is CAWSRSTGVNQPQHF.

This chain connects TRBV11-3 to TRBJ1-6; D uncertain. V lost 4 bases to trimming and J lost 11 bases, with 9 bases between them. This CDR3 has 12 residues. The germline gives CDR1 SGHNT, CDR2 YENEEA. CDR3 DNA sequence: TGTGCCAGCAGCTCAACGACCGCACCCCTCCACTTT. This translates into CASSSTTAPLHF.